The present entry profiles one T cell receptor (beta chain) with its context. Its cognate antigen is unknown. The data derive from a study of CD8+CD57+ T cells in acquired aplastic anemia. As for the study in general: The DNA of sorted CD4+ and CD8+ cells averaged roughly 3 ug.

The study profiled TCR beta VDJ and CDR3 using genomic DNA as template. TCRdb reprocessed the reads via MiXCR and lists one record per CDR3 protein. This sample has approximately 200,000 distinct CDR3 sequences; over 60% occur once, and the top ten carry just over 45%. Findings and caveats of the study: In common between the patients and the controls were some 28 CD8+ CDR3 sequences.

The clonotype was recovered from a human donor with severe aplastic anemia or a healthy control (not recorded which). What was sequenced was sorted CD4+, CD8+, or CD8+CD57+ T cells (not recorded which) from PBMCs.

In DNA form, the CDR3 reads TGTGCCAGCAGCTTAGCGGGGTCGGGAGATACGCAGTATTTT. Protein product: CASSLAGSGDTQYF. V and J are TRBV7-2 and TRBJ2-3, with D hard to call. Trimming removed 0 bases at V and 5 bases at J, with 9 bases between. The germline V gene encodes CDR1 SGHTA and CDR2 FQGNSA. There are 14 residues in the CDR3.